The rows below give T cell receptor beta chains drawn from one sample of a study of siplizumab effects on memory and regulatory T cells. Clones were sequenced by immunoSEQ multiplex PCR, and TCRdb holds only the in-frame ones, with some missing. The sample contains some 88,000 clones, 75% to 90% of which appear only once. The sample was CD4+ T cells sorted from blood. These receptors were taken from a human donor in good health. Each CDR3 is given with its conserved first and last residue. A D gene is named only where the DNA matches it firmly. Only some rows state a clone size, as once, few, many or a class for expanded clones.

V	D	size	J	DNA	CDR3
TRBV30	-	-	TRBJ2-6	TGTGCCTACAACCCCGAGGGTGGGGCCAACGTCCTGACTTTC	CAYNPEGGANVLTF
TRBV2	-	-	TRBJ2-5	TGTGCCAGCAACAATCTCCAAACAGAGACCCAGTACTTC	CASNNLQTETQYF
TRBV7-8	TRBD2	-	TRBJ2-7	TGTGCCAGCAGCTTAGGAGGGACTAGCGGGAGGTCTTACGAGCAGTACTTC	CASSLGGTSGRSYEQYF
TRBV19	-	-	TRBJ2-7	TGTGCCAGCACGGGGTCCGGGGGCTCCTACGAGCAGTACTTC	CASTGSGGSYEQYF
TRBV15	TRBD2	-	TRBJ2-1	TGTGCCACCAGCAAGGGACTAGCGGGGCAGAATGAGCAGTTCTTC	CATSKGLAGQNEQFF
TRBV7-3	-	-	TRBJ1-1	TGTGCCAGCAGCTTAATAGGGGGGAACACTGAAGCTTTCTTT	CASSLIGGNTEAFF
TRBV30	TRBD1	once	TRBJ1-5	TGTGCCTGGAGTACAGGGGCCGGGGGGGACCGGAGCAATCAGCCCCAGCATTTT	CAWSTGAGGDRSNQPQHF
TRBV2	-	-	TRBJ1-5	TGTGCCAGCAGTGGGGATCAGGAAATCAATCAGCCCCAGCATTTT	CASSGDQEINQPQHF
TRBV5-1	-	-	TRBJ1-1	TGCGCCAGCAGCTCAACCCAGGGTCAAGGGAACACTGAAGCTTTCTTT	CASSSTQGQGNTEAFF
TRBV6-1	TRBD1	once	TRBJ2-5	TGTGCCAGCAGGGACTCAGGGGGCGGGGAGACCCAGTACTTC	CASRDSGGGETQYF
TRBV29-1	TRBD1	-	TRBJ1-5	TGCAGCGCCCGGACAGGGGACCAGCCCCAGCATTTT	CSARTGDQPQHF
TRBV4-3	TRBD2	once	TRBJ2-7	TGCGCCAGCAGCCAAGTGACTAGCGGGAGGGTACAGTACTTC	CASSQVTSGRVQYF
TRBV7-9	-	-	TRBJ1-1	TGTGCCAGCAGCTTATGGAGCGGGAACACTGAAGCTTTCTTT	CASSLWSGNTEAFF
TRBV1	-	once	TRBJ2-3	TGCACCAGCAGCCAAGCCACACTAGCGGGAGAGGTAGATACGCAGTATTTT	CTSSQATLAGEVDTQYF
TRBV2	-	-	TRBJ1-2	TGTGCCAGCAGGGCCGACACAGTCGTATATGGCTACACCTTC	CASRADTVVYGYTF
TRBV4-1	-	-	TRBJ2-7	TGCGCCAGCAGCCAAGGGCCCCGACGGAACTCCTACGAGCAGTACTTC	CASSQGPRRNSYEQYF
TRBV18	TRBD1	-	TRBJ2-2	TGTGCCAGCTCGCGTCGGACAGGGGAAAACACCGGGGAGCTGTTTTTT	CASSRRTGENTGELFF
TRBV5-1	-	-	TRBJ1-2	TGCGCCAGCAGCTTAGTATCAGGGAACTATGGCTACACCTTC	CASSLVSGNYGYTF
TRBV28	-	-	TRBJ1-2	TGTGCCAGCAGTTCACTTGGGGGCTACACCTTC	CASSSLGGYTF
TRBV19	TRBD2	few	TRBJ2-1	TGTGCCAGTAGTATTAATGCGGGAGTTACTAACAATGAGCAGTTCTTC	CASSINAGVTNNEQFF
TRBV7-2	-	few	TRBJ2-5	TGTGCCAGCAGTGCGGAGACCCAGTACTTC	CASSAETQYF
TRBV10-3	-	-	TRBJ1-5	TGTGCCATCAGTGAGTCGAAGGGCGGTAGCAATCAGCCCCAGCATTTT	CAISESKGGSNQPQHF
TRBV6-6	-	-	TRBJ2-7	TGTGCCAGCAGCCAATTAGCCGTCTCCCACGAGCAGTACTTC	CASSQLAVSHEQYF
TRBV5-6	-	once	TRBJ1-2	TGTGCCAGCAGCCCGGCCGGAGGTAACTATGGCTACACCTTC	CASSPAGGNYGYTF
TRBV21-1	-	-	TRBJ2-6	TGTGCCAGCAGCGACAGCTCTGGGGCCAACGTCCTGACTTTC	CASSDSSGANVLTF
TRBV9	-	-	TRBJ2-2	TGTGCCAGCAGCGTAGATTCTTGGGACGGGGAGCTGTTTTTT	CASSVDSWDGELFF
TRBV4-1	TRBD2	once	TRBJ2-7	TGCGCCAGCAGCCTTATAAGAGGACTAGCGGGAAGGGGCAGGGAGCAGTACTTC	CASSLIRGLAGRGREQYF
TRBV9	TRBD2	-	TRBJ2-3	TGTGCCAGCAGCCAGGGACTAGCGGGAGATACCAGCACAGATACGCAGTATTTT	CASSQGLAGDTSTDTQYF
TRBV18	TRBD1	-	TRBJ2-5	TGTGCCACCCGGACAGGGGGCCGGGAGACCCAGTACTTC	CATRTGGRETQYF
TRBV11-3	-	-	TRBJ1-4	TGTGCCAGCAGCCCCGCCGGGGGGCGAGGAAAACTGTTTTTT	CASSPAGGRGKLFF
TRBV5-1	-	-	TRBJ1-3	TGCGCCAGCAGCCCGGGTTACTCTGGAAACACCATATATTTT	CASSPGYSGNTIYF
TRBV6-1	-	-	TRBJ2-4	TGTGCCAGCAGTGGACAGGCTTTCAAAAACATTCAGTACTTC	CASSGQAFKNIQYF
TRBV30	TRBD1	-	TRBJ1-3	TGTGCCCTCCGACAGGGGGCATCTGGAAACACCATATATTTT	CALRQGASGNTIYF
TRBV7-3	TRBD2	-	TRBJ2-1	TGTGCCAGCAGCTTATGGCCAGCGGGAGGAGCTGAGCAGTTCTTC	CASSLWPAGGAEQFF
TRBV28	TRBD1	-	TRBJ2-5	TGTGCCAGCGGGGACAGGGGGGAGACCCAGTACTTC	CASGDRGETQYF
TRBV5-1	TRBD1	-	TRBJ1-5	TGCGCCAGCAGCCGGACAGGGGATAGCAATCAGCCCCAGCATTTT	CASSRTGDSNQPQHF
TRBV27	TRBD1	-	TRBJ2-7	TGTGCCAGCAGCCCCCGGGACAGGGCAGGGCAGTACTTC	CASSPRDRAGQYF
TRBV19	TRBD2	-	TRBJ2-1	TGTGCCAGTAGTTTCAGGTATGGCGGGAGTTTACCGTTCTTC	CASSFRYGGSLPFF
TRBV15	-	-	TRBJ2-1	TGTGCCACCACCCCGAGGGGGGGGACTATGAGGAACAATGAGCAGTTCTTC	CATTPRGGTMRNNEQFF
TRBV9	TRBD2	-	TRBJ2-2	TGTGCCACGTCAGTCCTAGCGGAGTCCGCGAACACCGGGGAGCTGTTTTTT	CATSVLAESANTGELFF
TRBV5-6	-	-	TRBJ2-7	TGTGCCAGCTATATCCGAGGACAGAGGAACTCCTACGAGCAGTACTTC	CASYIRGQRNSYEQYF
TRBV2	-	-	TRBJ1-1	TGTGCCAGCAGTGGTGAAGGCATGAACACTGAAGCTTTCTTT	CASSGEGMNTEAFF
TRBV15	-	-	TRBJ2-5	TGTGCCACCAGCAGGCCCCGGGACTACCAAGAGACCCAGTACTTC	CATSRPRDYQETQYF
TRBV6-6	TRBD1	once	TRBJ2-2	TGTGCCGGCGGACAGGGGGCAACCGGGGAGCTGTTTTTT	CAGGQGATGELFF
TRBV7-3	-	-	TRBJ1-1	TGTGCCAGCAGCTTATACAGGGTCACTGAAGCTTTCTTT	CASSLYRVTEAFF
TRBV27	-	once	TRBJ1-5	TGTGCCAGCAGTGTTGACAGGAATCAGCCCCAGCATTTT	CASSVDRNQPQHF
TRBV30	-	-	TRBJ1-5	TGTGCCTGGAGTGGGGTAGGCGGGCACGATCAGCCCCAGCATTTT	CAWSGVGGHDQPQHF
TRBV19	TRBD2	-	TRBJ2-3	TGTGCCAGTAGTAAGTCCCCCACTAGCGGGAGCATCACTAGCACAGATACGCAGTATTTT	CASSKSPTSGSITSTDTQYF